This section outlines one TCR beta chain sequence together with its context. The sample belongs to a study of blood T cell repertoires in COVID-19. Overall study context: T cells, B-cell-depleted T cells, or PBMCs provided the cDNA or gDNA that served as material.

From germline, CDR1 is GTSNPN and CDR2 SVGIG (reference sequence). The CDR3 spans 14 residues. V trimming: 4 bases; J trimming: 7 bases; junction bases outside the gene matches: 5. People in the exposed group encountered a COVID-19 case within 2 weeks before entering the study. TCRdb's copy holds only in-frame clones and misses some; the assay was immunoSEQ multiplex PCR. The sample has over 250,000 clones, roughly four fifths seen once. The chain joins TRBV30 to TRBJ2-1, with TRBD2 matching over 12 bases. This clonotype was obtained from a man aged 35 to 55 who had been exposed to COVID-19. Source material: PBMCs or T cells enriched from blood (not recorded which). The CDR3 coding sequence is TGTGCCTGGAATAGGCTAGCGGGAGGGAATGAGCAGTTCTTC. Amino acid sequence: CAWNRLAGGNEQFF.